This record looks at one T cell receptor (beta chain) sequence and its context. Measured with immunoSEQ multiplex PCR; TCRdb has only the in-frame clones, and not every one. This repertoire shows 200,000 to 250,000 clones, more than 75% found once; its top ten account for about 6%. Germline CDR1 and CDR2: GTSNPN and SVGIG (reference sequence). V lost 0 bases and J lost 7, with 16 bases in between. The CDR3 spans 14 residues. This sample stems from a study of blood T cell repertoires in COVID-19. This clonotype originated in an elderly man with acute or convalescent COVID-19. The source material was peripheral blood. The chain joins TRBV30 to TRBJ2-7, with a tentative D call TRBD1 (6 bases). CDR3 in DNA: TGTGCCTGGAGTGTATTGGACGGGACAAAGGAGCAGTACGTC. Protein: CAWSVLDGTKEQYV.